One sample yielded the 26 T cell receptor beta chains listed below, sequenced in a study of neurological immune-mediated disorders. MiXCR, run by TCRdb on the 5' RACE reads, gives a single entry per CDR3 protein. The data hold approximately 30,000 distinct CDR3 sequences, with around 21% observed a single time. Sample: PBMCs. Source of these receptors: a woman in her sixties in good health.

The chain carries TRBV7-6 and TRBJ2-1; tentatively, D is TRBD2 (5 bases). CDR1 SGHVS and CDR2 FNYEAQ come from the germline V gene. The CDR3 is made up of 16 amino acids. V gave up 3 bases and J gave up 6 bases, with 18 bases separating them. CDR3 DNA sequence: TGTGCCAGCAGCTTGGAAGTACTATCGGGGTCCAATGAGCAGTTCTTC. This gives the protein CASSLEVLSGSNEQFF.

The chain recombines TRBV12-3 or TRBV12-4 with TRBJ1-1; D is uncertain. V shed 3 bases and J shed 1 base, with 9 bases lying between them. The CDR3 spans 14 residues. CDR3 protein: CASSLGAENTEAFF. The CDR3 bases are TGTGCCAGCAGTTTGGGTGCAGAGAACACTGAAGCTTTCTTT.

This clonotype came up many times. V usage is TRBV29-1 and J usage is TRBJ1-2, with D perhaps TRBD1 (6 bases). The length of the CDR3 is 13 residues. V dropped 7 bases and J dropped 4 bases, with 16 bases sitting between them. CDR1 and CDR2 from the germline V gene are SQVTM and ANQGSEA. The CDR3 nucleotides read TGCAGCGACGATACGGGGGGCGCCTATGGCTACACCTTC. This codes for CSDDTGGAYGYTF.

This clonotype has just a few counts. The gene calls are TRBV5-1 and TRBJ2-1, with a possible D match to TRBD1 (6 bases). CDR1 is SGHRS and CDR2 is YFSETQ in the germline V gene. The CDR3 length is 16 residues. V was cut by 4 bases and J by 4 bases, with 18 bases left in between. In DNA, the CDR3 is TGCGCCAGCAGCCGTGAATACAGGGCTCCGTACAATGAGCAGTTCTTC. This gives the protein CASSREYRAPYNEQFF.

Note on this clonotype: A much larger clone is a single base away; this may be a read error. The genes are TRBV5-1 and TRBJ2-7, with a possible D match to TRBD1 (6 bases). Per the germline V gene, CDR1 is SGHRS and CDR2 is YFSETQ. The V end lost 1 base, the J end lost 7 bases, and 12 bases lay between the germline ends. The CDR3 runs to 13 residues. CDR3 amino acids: CASSLSRGGEQYF. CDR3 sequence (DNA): TGCGCCAGCAGCTTGAGTCGAGGGGGAGAGCAGTACTTC.

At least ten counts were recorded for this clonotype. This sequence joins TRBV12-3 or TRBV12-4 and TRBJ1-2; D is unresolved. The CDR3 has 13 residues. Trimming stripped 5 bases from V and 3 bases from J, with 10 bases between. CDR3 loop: CASSPTDYYGYTF. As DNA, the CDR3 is TGTGCCAGCAGTCCGACGGACTACTATGGCTACACCTTC.

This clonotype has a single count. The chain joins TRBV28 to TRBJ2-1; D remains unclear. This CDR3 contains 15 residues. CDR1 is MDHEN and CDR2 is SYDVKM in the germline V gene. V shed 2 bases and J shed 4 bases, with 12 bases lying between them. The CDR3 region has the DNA TGTGCCAGCAGTTTAAGGGCGGTCATTTACAATGAGCAGTTCTTC. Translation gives CASSLRAVIYNEQFF.

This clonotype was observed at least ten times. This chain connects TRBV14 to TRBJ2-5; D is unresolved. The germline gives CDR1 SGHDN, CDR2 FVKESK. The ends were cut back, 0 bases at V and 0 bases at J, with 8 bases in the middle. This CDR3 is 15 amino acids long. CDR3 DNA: TGTGCCAGCAGCCAAGAAAAGATTTACCAAGAGACCCAGTACTTC. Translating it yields CASSQEKIYQETQYF.

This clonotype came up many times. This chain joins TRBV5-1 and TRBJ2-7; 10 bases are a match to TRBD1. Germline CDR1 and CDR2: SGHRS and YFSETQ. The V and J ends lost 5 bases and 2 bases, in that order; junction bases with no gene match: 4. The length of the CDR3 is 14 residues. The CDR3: CASRLTGGTYEQYF. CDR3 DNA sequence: TGCGCCAGCAGGTTGACAGGGGGCACCTACGAGCAGTACTTC.

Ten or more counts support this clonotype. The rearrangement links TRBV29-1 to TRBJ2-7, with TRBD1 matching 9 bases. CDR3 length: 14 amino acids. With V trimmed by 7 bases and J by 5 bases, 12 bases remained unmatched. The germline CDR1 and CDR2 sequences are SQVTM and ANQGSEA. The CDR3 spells CSALRRGQGNEQYF. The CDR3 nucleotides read TGCAGCGCCCTCCGGCGGGGACAGGGCAACGAGCAGTACTTC.

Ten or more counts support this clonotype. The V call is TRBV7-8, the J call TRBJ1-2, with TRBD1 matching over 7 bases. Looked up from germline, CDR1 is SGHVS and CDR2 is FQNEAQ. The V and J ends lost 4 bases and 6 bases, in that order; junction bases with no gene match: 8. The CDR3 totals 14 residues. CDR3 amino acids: CASSSSDRVHGYTF. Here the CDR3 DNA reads TGTGCCAGCAGCTCCTCCGACAGGGTGCATGGCTACACCTTC.

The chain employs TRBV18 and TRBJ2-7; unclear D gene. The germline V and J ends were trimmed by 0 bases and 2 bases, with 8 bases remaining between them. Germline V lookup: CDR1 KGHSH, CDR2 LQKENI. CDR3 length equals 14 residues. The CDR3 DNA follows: TGTGCCAGCTCACCACCGGACGGAACCTACGAGCAGTACTTC. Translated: CASSPPDGTYEQYF.

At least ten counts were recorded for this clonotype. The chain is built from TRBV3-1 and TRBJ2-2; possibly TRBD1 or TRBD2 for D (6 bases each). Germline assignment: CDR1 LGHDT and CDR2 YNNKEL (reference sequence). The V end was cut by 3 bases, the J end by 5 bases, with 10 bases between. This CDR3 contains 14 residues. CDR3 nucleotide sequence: TGTGCCAGCAGCCAGGGGGCGGGAACCGGGGAGCTGTTTTTT. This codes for CASSQGAGTGELFF. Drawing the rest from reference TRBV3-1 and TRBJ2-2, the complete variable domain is DTAVSQTPKYLVTQMGNDKSIKCEQNLGHDTMYWYKQDSKKFLKIMFSYNNKELIINETVPNRFSPKSPDKAHLNLHINSLELGDSAVYFCASSQGAGTGELFFGEGSRLTVL.

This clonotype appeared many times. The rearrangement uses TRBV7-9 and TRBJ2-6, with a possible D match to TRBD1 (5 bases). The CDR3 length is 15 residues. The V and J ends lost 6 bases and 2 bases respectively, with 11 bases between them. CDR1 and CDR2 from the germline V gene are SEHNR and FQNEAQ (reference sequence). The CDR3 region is CASSIGVAGANVLTF. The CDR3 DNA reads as TGTGCCAGCAGTATAGGGGTGGCTGGGGCCAACGTCCTGACTTTC.

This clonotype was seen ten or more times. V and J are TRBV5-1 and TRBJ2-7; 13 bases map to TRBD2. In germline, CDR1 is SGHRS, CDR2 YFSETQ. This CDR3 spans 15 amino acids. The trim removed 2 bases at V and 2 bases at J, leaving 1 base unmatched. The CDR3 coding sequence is TGCGCCAGCAGCTTTGGACTAGCGGGAGCCTACGAGCAGTACTTC. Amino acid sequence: CASSFGLAGAYEQYF.

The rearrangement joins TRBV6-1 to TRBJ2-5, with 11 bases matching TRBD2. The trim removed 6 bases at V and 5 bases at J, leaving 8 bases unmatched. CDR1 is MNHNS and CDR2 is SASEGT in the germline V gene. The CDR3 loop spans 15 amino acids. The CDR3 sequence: CASRSLAGGPETQYF. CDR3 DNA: TGTGCCAGCAGGAGCTTAGCGGGAGGGCCTGAGACCCAGTACTTC.

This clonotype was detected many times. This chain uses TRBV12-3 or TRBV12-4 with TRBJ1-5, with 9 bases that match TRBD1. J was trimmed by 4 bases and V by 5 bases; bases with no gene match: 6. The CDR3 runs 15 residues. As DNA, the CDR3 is TGTGCCAGCAGTCCGGGACAGGGTGTTAATCAGCCCCAGCATTTT. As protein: CASSPGQGVNQPQHF.

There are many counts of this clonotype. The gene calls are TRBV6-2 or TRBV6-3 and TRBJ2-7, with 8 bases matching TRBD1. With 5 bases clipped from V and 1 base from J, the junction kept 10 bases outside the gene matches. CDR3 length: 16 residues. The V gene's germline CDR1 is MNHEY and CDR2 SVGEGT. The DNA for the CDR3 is TGTGCCAGCAGTCGACCGACCCGGGACAGGTCCTACGAGCAGTACTTC. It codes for CASSRPTRDRSYEQYF.

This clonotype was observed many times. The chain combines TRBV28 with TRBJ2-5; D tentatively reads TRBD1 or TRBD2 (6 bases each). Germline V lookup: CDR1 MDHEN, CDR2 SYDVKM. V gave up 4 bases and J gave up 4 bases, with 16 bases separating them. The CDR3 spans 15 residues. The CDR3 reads CASSSMWGAGETQYF. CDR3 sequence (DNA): TGTGCCAGCAGTTCCATGTGGGGGGCGGGAGAGACCCAGTACTTC.

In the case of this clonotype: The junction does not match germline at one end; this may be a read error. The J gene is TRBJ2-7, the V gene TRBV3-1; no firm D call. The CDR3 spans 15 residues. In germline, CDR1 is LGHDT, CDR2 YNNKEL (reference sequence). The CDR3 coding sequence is TGTGCCAGCAGCCAAGACGCGACTGTTCCCTACGAGCTGTACTTC. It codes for CASSQDATVPYELYF.

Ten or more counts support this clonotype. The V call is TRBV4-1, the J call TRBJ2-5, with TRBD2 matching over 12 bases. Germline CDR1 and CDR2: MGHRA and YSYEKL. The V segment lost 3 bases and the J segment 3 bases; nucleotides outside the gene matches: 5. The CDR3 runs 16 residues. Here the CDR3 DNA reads TGCGCCAGCAGCCATCTGCCTAGCGGGGGGGAAGAGACCCAGTACTTC. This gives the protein CASSHLPSGGEETQYF.

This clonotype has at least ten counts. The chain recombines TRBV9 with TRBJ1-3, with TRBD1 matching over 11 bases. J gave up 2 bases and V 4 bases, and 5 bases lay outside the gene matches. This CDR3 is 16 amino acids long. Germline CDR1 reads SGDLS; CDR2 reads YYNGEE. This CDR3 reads CASSTSGQGAGNTIYF. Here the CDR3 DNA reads TGTGCCAGCAGCACCTCGGGACAGGGGGCTGGAAACACCATATATTTT.

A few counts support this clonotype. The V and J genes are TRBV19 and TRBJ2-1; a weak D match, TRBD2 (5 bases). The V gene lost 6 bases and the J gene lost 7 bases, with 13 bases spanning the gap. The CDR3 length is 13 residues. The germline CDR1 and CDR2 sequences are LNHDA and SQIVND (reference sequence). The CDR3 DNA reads TGTGCCAGTAGCAAACTAGTAGCGAATGAGCAGTTCTTC. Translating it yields CASSKLVANEQFF.

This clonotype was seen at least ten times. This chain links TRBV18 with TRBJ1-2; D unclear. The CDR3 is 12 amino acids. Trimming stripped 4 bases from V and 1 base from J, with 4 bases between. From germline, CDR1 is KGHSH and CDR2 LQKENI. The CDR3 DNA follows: TGTGCCAGCTCACGGATTAACTATGGCTACACCTTC. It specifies CASSRINYGYTF. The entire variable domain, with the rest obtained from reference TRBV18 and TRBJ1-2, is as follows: NAGVMQNPRHLVRRRGQEARLRCSPMKGHSHVYWYRQLPEEGLKFMVYLQKENIIDESGMPKERFSAEFPKEGPSILRIQQVVRGDSAAYFCASSRINYGYTFGSGTRLTVV.

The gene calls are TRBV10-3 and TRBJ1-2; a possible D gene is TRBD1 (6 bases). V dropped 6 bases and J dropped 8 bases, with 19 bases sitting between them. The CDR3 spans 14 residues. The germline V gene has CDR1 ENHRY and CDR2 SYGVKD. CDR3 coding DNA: TGTGCCATCAGCGCCATGATCGGGACAAGCGGCTACACCTTC. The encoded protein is CAISAMIGTSGYTF.

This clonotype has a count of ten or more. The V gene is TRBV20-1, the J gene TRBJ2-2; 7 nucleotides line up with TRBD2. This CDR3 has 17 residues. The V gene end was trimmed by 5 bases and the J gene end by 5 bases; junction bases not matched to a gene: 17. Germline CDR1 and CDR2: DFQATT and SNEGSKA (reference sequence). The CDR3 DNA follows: TGCAGTGCTCAGGAGGTGGAGGGACTTAGCGGGACCGGGGAGCTGTTTTTT. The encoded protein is CSAQEVEGLSGTGELFF.